The sequence of this T cell receptor beta chain was determined in a study of shared clonotypes between healthy human individuals. V was shortened by 1 base and J by 4 bases, with 11 bases between the two germline ends. The V gene's germline CDR1 is SGHAT and CDR2 FQNNGV. CDR3 length: 16 amino acids. Each sorted subset replicate got 200 ng genomic DNA, 25,000 to 35,000 genomes. Original analysis: From ImmunoSEQ came sequences covering only the junction and carrying no quality scores, so filtering differed. The assay was immunoSEQ multiplex PCR, and TCRdb's table has in-frame clones only and misses some. From that table come the V and J calls and clone size; the DNA was used to work out D and trimming. The table includes about 2 million clones, about 95% detected once. Terminally differentiated effector memory CD45RA+ cells were left out of the naive CD8 fraction, which was CD45RO-negative and positively selected for CCR7.

Source material: naive CD8+ T cells sorted from blood. The chain uses TRBV11-2 and TRBJ1-6; D is ambiguous. The source is a young man in good health. The CDR3 sequence is CASSLGGSPYNSPLHF. The CDR3 nucleotides are TGTGCCAGCAGCTTAGGCGGTTCCCCGTATAATTCACCCCTCCACTTT.